Presented here are 22 T cell receptor beta chains from one specimen sequenced in a study of blood T cell repertoires in COVID-19. The protocol was immunoSEQ multiplex PCR, while the TCRdb copy is restricted to in-frame clones and leaves out a portion. The repertoire holds a few hundred thousand clones, with 87% as singletons. The specimen sequenced was PBMCs or T cells enriched from blood (not recorded which). The receptors were sampled from a woman between 18 and 29 years old who had recovered from COVID-19.

The chain couples TRBV7-9 to TRBJ1-6, with TRBD1 identical over 8 bases. Germline V gives CDR1 SEHNR, CDR2 FQNEAQ (reference sequence). The ends lost 1 base at V and 10 bases at J; junction bases unmatched: 9. The CDR3 spans 16 residues. CDR3 loop: CASSLDPGQGGSPLHF. CDR3 coding DNA: TGTGCCAGCAGCTTAGATCCCGGACAGGGTGGCTCACCCCTCCACTTT.

V is TRBV25-1 and J is TRBJ2-2, with TRBD1 matching 10 bases. J was trimmed by 1 base and V by 5 bases; bases with no gene match: 10. Per the germline V gene, CDR1 is MGHDK and CDR2 is SYGVNS. The length of the CDR3 is 18 residues. CDR3 nucleotides: TGTGCCAGCAGTACCCAATCCAGGACAGGGGGGAACACCGGGGAGCTGTTTTTT. Its protein is CASSTQSRTGGNTGELFF.

The rearrangement links TRBV7-9 to TRBJ1-1; D not certain. Germline assignment: CDR1 SEHNR and CDR2 FQNEAQ (reference sequence). Trimming left V 7 bases short and J 6 bases short, with 18 bases between. This CDR3 is built from 14 residues. The CDR3 sequence: CASTHRESGAEAFF. CDR3 DNA sequence: TGTGCCAGCACCCATAGGGAGAGTGGAGCTGAAGCTTTCTTT.

This clone has only a few counts. The chain joins TRBV28 to TRBJ1-4; D gene uncertain. The CDR3 length is 16 residues. Trimming shortened V by 7 bases and J by 3 bases, and 18 bases separated the two germline ends. The germline gives CDR1 MDHEN, CDR2 SYDVKM. The CDR3 region is CASTTRGPLANEKLFF. The CDR3 nucleotides read TGTGCCAGCACCACTAGAGGGCCCTTGGCTAATGAAAAACTGTTTTTT.

The chain carries TRBV7-9 and TRBJ2-2; the match to TRBD1 covers 7 bases. Germline trimming cut 5 bases from V and 0 bases from J; bases unmatched to any gene: 6. CDR1 is SEHNR and CDR2 is FQNEAQ in the germline V gene (reference sequence). The CDR3 has 16 residues. CDR3 nucleotide sequence: TGTGCCAGCAGCCTATTCGGGACAGCGAACACCGGGGAGCTGTTTTTT. It encodes CASSLFGTANTGELFF.

CDR3 amino acids: CASSPGISGNTIYF. The CDR3, as DNA: TGTGCCAGCAGCCCAGGGATCTCTGGAAACACCATATATTTT. The chain is built from TRBV5-4 and TRBJ1-3, with D maybe TRBD1 (5 bases). V was cut by 4 bases and J by 0 bases, with 8 bases left in between. The germline gives CDR1 SGHNT, CDR2 YYREEE (reference sequence). This CDR3 has 14 residues.

This CDR3 reads CASSQGSEQETQYF. CDR3 DNA: TGTGCCAGCAGCCAAGGCTCAGAACAAGAGACCCAGTACTTC. The J gene is TRBJ2-5, the V gene TRBV3-1 (or the pseudogene TRBV3-2), with D unresolved. V shed 1 base and J shed 2 bases, with 8 bases lying between them. Germline V CDR1 and CDR2: LGHDT, YNNKEL (reference sequence). The CDR3 runs to 14 residues.

V is TRBV9 and J is TRBJ1-2, with D unresolved. Trimming stripped 7 bases from V and 3 bases from J, with 19 bases between. This CDR3 region has 15 residues. Germline CDR1 SGDLS, CDR2 YYNGEE. CDR3 nucleotide sequence: TGTGCCAGCGGGTCTGGTGGTTGGACTGACTATGGCTACACCTTC. Encoded protein: CASGSGGWTDYGYTF. The whole variable domain, filled in from reference TRBV9 and TRBJ1-2, reads DSGVTQTPKHLITATGQRVTLRCSPRSGDLSVYWYQQSLDQGLQFLIQYYNGEERAKGNILERFSAQQFPDLHSELNLSSLELGDSALYFCASGSGGWTDYGYTFGSGTRLTVV.

The chain recombines TRBV27 with TRBJ2-2; possible D gene TRBD2, 5 bases. The CDR3 has 18 residues. V lost 3 bases to trimming and J lost 0 bases, with 17 bases between them. Germline CDR1 and CDR2: MNHEY and SMNVEV (reference sequence). The CDR3, as DNA: TGTGCCAGCAGTTTTACCCCCCCGGGGAGACCGAACACCGGGGAGCTGTTTTTT. Translating it yields CASSFTPPGRPNTGELFF.

The rearrangement joins TRBV5-1 to TRBJ2-1; D may be TRBD1 (6 bases). Germline CDR1 SGHRS, CDR2 YFSETQ. The CDR3 has 13 residues. Trimming shortened V by 0 bases and J by 14 bases, and 15 bases separated the two germline ends. The CDR3 sequence: CASSLGDRNREFF. The CDR3 DNA reads as TGCGCCAGCAGCTTGGGGGATCGTAACAGGGAGTTCTTC. The whole variable domain, remainder taken from reference TRBV5-1 and TRBJ2-1, is KAGVTQTPRYLIKTRGQQVTLSCSPISGHRSVSWYQQTPGQGLQFLFEYFSETQRNKGNFPGRFSGRQFSNSRSEMNVSTLELGDSALYLCASSLGDRNREFFGPGTRLTVL.

The chain recombines TRBV27 with TRBJ2-3; no definite D call. V was cut by 2 bases and J by 10 bases, with 7 bases left in between. The V gene's germline CDR1 is MNHEY and CDR2 SMNVEV (reference sequence). This CDR3 spans 11 amino acids. The CDR3 protein is CASSLGSAQYF. CDR3 in DNA: TGTGCCAGCAGTTTAGGCAGTGCGCAGTATTTT.

This clone was observed once. CDR3 sequence: CASSGPTGISAGELFF. The CDR3 region has the DNA TGTGCCAGCAGTGGACCGACAGGGATCAGCGCCGGGGAGCTGTTTTTT. The gene calls are TRBV25-1 and TRBJ2-2; TRBD1 matches 7 bases. With V trimmed by 4 bases and J by 6 bases, 11 bases remained unmatched. The CDR3 has 16 residues. Germline V gives CDR1 MGHDK, CDR2 SYGVNS.

V is TRBV9 and J is TRBJ1-2; 10 bases map to TRBD1. The length of the CDR3 is 15 residues. Trimming removed 3 bases from V and 5 bases from J; junction bases left unmatched: 7. CDR1 and CDR2 (germline): SGDLS, YYNGEE. The CDR3 protein is CASSERDRGGYGYTF. DNA for the CDR3: TGTGCCAGCAGCGAAAGGGACAGGGGCGGATATGGCTACACCTTC.

The CDR3 nucleotides are TGTGCCAGCAGCTCGCTTGGGGGCATGGGCAATGAGCAGTTCTTC. It encodes CASSSLGGMGNEQFF. V gene TRBV7-3 combines with J gene TRBJ2-1; D possibly corresponds to TRBD1 (6 bases). V lost 4 bases, J lost 6 bases, and 16 bases lay in between. CDR3 length equals 15 residues. The germline CDR1 and CDR2 sequences are SGHTA and FQGTGA.

This sequence joins TRBV6-1 and TRBJ1-4, with D unclear. The length of the CDR3 is 16 residues. The germline CDR1 and CDR2 sequences are MNHNS and SASEGT. V was pared by 4 bases and J by 3 bases, with 15 bases between. The CDR3 bases are TGTGCCAGCAGTGGAGGAGAGAGGGTTCCTAATGAAAAACTGTTTTTT. Amino acids: CASSGGERVPNEKLFF.

The chain uses TRBV27 and TRBJ2-5; 15 bases agree with TRBD2. Looked up from germline, CDR1 is MNHEY and CDR2 is SMNVEV (reference sequence). Germline trimming cut 6 bases from V and 0 bases from J; bases unmatched to any gene: 5. The length of the CDR3 is 17 residues. CDR3 DNA sequence: TGTGCCAGCAGGGGACTAGCGGGGGGCCATAACCAAGAGACCCAGTACTTC. This encodes CASRGLAGGHNQETQYF.

This clone was seen only once. The chain employs TRBV4-2 and TRBJ1-6; 7 nucleotides match TRBD1. The CDR3 runs to 16 residues. Per the germline V gene, CDR1 is LGHNA and CDR2 is YNFKEQ. V trimming: 1 base; J trimming: 5 bases; junction bases outside the gene matches: 5. The CDR3 loop reads CASSQGVTGNNSPLHF. The DNA for the CDR3 is TGTGCCAGCAGCCAAGGTGTGACAGGGAATAATTCACCCCTCCACTTT.

The gene calls are TRBV4-3 and TRBJ1-4; TRBD1 aligns across 8 bases. The germline V gene has CDR1 LGHNA and CDR2 YSLEER. The CDR3 consists of 15 residues. With 0 bases clipped from V and 5 bases from J, the junction kept 2 bases outside the gene matches. As DNA, the CDR3 is TGCGCCAGCAGCCAAGATGGGACAGGCAATGAAAAACTGTTTTTT. This gives the protein CASSQDGTGNEKLFF.

CDR3: CASSLGVGTGIHEQYF. CDR3 nucleotide sequence: TGTGCCAGCAGCTTAGGGGTGGGGACAGGGATCCACGAGCAGTACTTC. V gene TRBV7-6 combines with J gene TRBJ2-7; 9 bases align to TRBD1. The CDR3 covers 16 residues. The V gene end was trimmed by 1 base and the J gene end by 5 bases; junction bases not matched to a gene: 9. Germline assignment: CDR1 SGHVS and CDR2 FNYEAQ.

V gene TRBV4-3 combines with J gene TRBJ1-2; 7 bases agree with TRBD1. Per germline, CDR1 LGHNA and CDR2 YSLEER. The CDR3 spans 17 residues. With V trimmed by 0 bases and J by 3 bases, 10 bases remained unmatched. In nucleotides, the CDR3 is TGCGCCAGCAGCCAAGACCTCGACAGGGATTACGACTATGGCTACACCTTC. As protein: CASSQDLDRDYDYGYTF.

The chain links TRBV7-2 to TRBJ2-1; weak D call: TRBD2 (6 bases). Germline assignment: CDR1 SGHTA and CDR2 FQGNSA. Trimming stripped 6 bases from V and 6 bases from J, with 15 bases between. The CDR3 has 14 amino acids. The CDR3 region is CASSAGRFGNEQFF. CDR3 nucleotide sequence: TGTGCCAGCAGTGCGGGGAGGTTTGGCAATGAGCAGTTCTTC.

The chain uses TRBV4-2 and TRBJ2-3, with TRBD2 identical over 9 bases. Germline CDR1 and CDR2: LGHNA and YNFKEQ. With V trimmed by 4 bases and J by 1 base, 9 bases remained unmatched. The CDR3 is made up of 17 amino acids. The CDR3 nucleotides read TGTGCCAGCAGCCTCTCGATCAAGCGGGGGGGCACAGATACGCAGTATTTT. Translating gives CASSLSIKRGGTDTQYF.